A single sample gave rise to the 25 T cell receptor beta chains below, sequenced in a study of a mutant IDH1 vaccine in newly diagnosed glioma. No antigens are known for them. Only in-frame clones appear in the TCRdb table, and some are missing; sequencing was by immunoSEQ multiplex PCR. Among around 40,000 clones listed, roughly 79% were seen once. Sample time point: week 5, during vaccination. One vaccine dose held 300 ug of mutant IDH1 20-mer peptide and came with topical imiquimod. Sample: PBMCs, taken from a glioma patient whose treatment included an IDH1 peptide vaccine. The receptors stem from a man between 45 and 60 years old with glioma.

This clone was detected once. J is TRBJ1-2 and V is TRBV27; D is unresolved. There are 15 residues in the CDR3. V gave up 4 bases and J gave up 0 bases, with 12 bases separating them. CDR1 and CDR2 from the germline V gene are MNHEY and SMNVEV (reference sequence). The CDR3 loop is CASSSTRNSNYGYTF. The CDR3, as DNA: TGTGCCAGCAGTTCCACTAGAAACTCTAACTATGGCTACACCTTC.

CDR3 in DNA: TGTGCCAGCTCACCCAAACGAGGTTCACCCCTCCACTTT. Protein: CASSPKRGSPLHF. The chain recombines TRBV18 with TRBJ1-6, with D hard to call. CDR1 KGHSH and CDR2 LQKENI come from the germline V gene. V lost 3 bases to trimming and J lost 9 bases, with 9 bases between them. The CDR3 has 13 amino acids.

The chain uses TRBV6-4 and TRBJ1-5; D may be TRBD1 (5 bases). This CDR3 has 17 amino acids. CDR1 and CDR2 from the germline V gene are MRHNA and SNTAGT. The V gene lost 8 bases and the J gene lost 0 bases, with 20 bases spanning the gap. The CDR3: CASRGAPIRYSNQPQHF. The CDR3 DNA sequence: TGTGCCAGCCGCGGGGCCCCAATCCGTTATAGCAATCAGCCCCAGCATTTT.

The V and J genes are TRBV2 and TRBJ2-3; a weak D match, TRBD1 (5 bases). The CDR3 is made up of 14 amino acids. Germline V lookup: CDR1 SNHLY, CDR2 FYNNEI. Trimming cost V 6 bases and J 6 bases, with 16 bases left between them. The DNA for the CDR3 is TGTGCCAGCAGCACTCTTGGGGCCCCGGATACGCAGTATTTT. Translated, it gives CASSTLGAPDTQYF.

The chain recombines TRBV7-2 with TRBJ1-2; D uncertain. Germline lookup yields CDR1 SGHTA and CDR2 FQGNSA. Trimming took off 2 bases at V and 8 bases at J, with 12 bases between the two ends. This CDR3 comprises 13 residues. In nucleotides, the CDR3 is TGTGCCAGCAGCTTACGTTCTGCTCACGGCTACACCTTC. This codes for CASSLRSAHGYTF.

The rearrangement joins TRBV5-8 to TRBJ2-6; D is ambiguous. Germline CDR1 is SGHTS and CDR2 is YDEGEE. Between the trimmed V and J ends, which lost 0 bases and 1 base, there was a span of 5 bases. The CDR3 is 15 amino acids. The CDR3 loop is CASSLDGSGANVLTF. The CDR3 DNA sequence: TGTGCCAGCAGCTTGGACGGATCTGGGGCCAACGTCCTGACTTTC.

V usage is TRBV10-3 and J usage is TRBJ2-1; D might be TRBD1 (6 bases). Trimming cost V 4 bases and J 1 base, with 8 bases left between them. This CDR3 is built from 14 residues. CDR1 is ENHRY and CDR2 is SYGVKD in the germline V gene. In nucleotides, the CDR3 is TGTGCCATCAGTGGGACAGCTTCCTACAATGAGCAGTTCTTC. Protein product: CAISGTASYNEQFF.

The rearrangement uses TRBV6-5 and TRBJ1-2; 10 bases match TRBD1. The CDR3 runs to 16 residues. Germline loops: CDR1 MNHEY, CDR2 SVGAGI. V shed 0 bases, J shed 5 bases, and the junction held 6 bases outside the gene matches. Here the CDR3 reads CASSYSRTGGGYGYTF. For the CDR3, the DNA is TGTGCCAGCAGTTACTCAAGGACAGGGGGGGGATATGGCTACACCTTC.

This chain joins TRBV5-5 and TRBJ1-4, with 11 bases lining up with TRBD1. This CDR3 comprises 14 residues. V lost 4 bases and J lost 7; bases outside the gene matches: 3. Germline V gives CDR1 SGHKS, CDR2 YYEKEE (reference sequence). CDR3 DNA: TGTGCCAGCAGCCTGGGACAGGGGGGTGAAAAACTGTTTTTT. This encodes CASSLGQGGEKLFF.

The J gene is TRBJ1-3, the V gene TRBV29-1; D uncertain. CDR3 length: 14 residues. The V gene's germline CDR1 is SQVTM and CDR2 ANQGSEA. Trimming stripped 6 bases from V and 0 bases from J, with 12 bases between. CDR3 sequence (DNA): TGCAGCGTCCCCGCCGATGACTCTGGAAACACCATATATTTT. Protein sequence: CSVPADDSGNTIYF.

V gene TRBV4-3 combines with J gene TRBJ2-7, with a tentative D call TRBD1 (7 bases). V shed 2 bases and J shed 4 bases, with 15 bases lying between them. This CDR3 has 15 residues. Germline CDR1 and CDR2: LGHNA and YSLEER. As DNA, the CDR3 is TGCGCCAGCAGCCAAACGCTGGCAGGGGGGTACGAGCAGTACTTC. Protein sequence: CASSQTLAGGYEQYF.

This clone ranks as medium-sized. This chain links TRBV28 with TRBJ1-5; D unclear. This CDR3 is built from 12 residues. The germline V and J ends were trimmed by 3 bases and 4 bases, with 4 bases remaining between them. CDR1 is MDHEN and CDR2 is SYDVKM in the germline V gene. The CDR3 reads CASSLINQPQHF. CDR3 coding DNA: TGTGCCAGCAGTTTGATAAATCAGCCCCAGCATTTT.

The gene calls are TRBV2 and TRBJ2-5; D gene uncertain. V was trimmed by 10 bases and J by 0 bases, leaving 15 bases between them. The CDR3 runs to 14 residues. Germline V CDR1 and CDR2: SNHLY, FYNNEI. The CDR3 spells CATSRDWDQETQYF. CDR3 bases: TGTGCCACTTCGAGAGACTGGGACCAAGAGACCCAGTACTTC.

This chain uses TRBV6-1 with TRBJ2-7; tentative D call: TRBD2 (6 bases). The CDR3 length is 13 residues. Germline CDR1 and CDR2: MNHNS and SASEGT. V gave up 2 bases and J gave up 7 bases, with 12 bases separating them. Written as DNA, the CDR3 is TGTGCCAGCAGTGAAAGGACGGGGGTTGAGCAGTACTTC. It translates to CASSERTGVEQYF.

This rearrangement joins TRBV18 to TRBJ1-1; 7 bases match TRBD1. Germline assignment: CDR1 KGHSH and CDR2 LQKENI. The V and J ends lost 2 bases and 4 bases, in that order; junction bases with no gene match: 10. This CDR3 spans 16 amino acids. Here the CDR3 reads CASSPNRQGGSTEAFF. As DNA, the CDR3 is TGTGCCAGCTCACCAAATAGACAGGGAGGGAGCACTGAAGCTTTCTTT.

The chain carries TRBV27 and TRBJ1-2, with D unclear. The CDR3 totals 14 residues. V was trimmed by 6 bases and J by 2 bases, leaving 13 bases between them. The germline V gene encodes CDR1 MNHEY and CDR2 SMNVEV (reference sequence). This CDR3 reads CASSPQPGNYGYTF. The CDR3 DNA follows: TGTGCCAGCAGCCCACAGCCCGGGAACTATGGCTACACCTTC.

This chain uses TRBV19 with TRBJ2-5; D remains unclear. The germline V gene has CDR1 LNHDA and CDR2 SQIVND (reference sequence). Trimming pared 7 bases from V and 2 bases from J, leaving 14 bases between. This CDR3 comprises 14 residues. CDR3: CASTPSDGQETQYF. DNA of the CDR3: TGTGCCAGTACCCCAAGCGACGGGCAAGAGACCCAGTACTTC.

The chain uses TRBV5-4 and TRBJ2-3, with 10 bases that match TRBD1. The V segment lost 3 bases and the J segment 2 bases; nucleotides outside the gene matches: 3. Germline V gene sequence: CDR1 SGHNT, CDR2 YYREEE (reference sequence). CDR3 length: 15 amino acids. The CDR3 reads CASSSRQGATDTQYF. The CDR3 DNA sequence: TGTGCCAGCAGCTCGCGACAGGGGGCCACAGATACGCAGTATTTT.

The rearrangement joins TRBV28 to TRBJ1-1, with D possibly matching TRBD1 (6 bases). The CDR3 spans 14 residues. V lost 5 bases and J 5 bases, leaving 15 bases between the germline ends. CDR1 is MDHEN, CDR2 SYDVKM, per germline. DNA for the CDR3: TGTGCCAGCAGTATAACAGGGTTGGGGACTGAAGCTTTCTTT. Its protein product is CASSITGLGTEAFF.

The chain's CDR3 is CASRYNSNQPQHF. DNA for the CDR3: TGTGCCAGCAGATATAACAGCAATCAGCCCCAGCATTTT. The chain carries TRBV27 and TRBJ1-5; no reliable D call. CDR1 MNHEY and CDR2 SMNVEV come from the germline V gene (reference sequence). There are 13 residues in the CDR3. The ends were cut back, 6 bases at V and 1 base at J, with 7 bases in the middle.

This chain joins TRBV5-1 and TRBJ1-2; 12 bases agree with TRBD1. The CDR3 is 14 amino acids. Germline loops: CDR1 SGHRS, CDR2 YFSETQ. V lost 4 bases and J lost 8; bases outside the gene matches: 6. CDR3 sequence (DNA): TGCGCCAGCAGCAAGGGACAGGGGGCGTGGGGCTACACCTTC. It yields the protein CASSKGQGAWGYTF.

This clone was found a few times. V and J are TRBV6-1 and TRBJ1-1; D gene ambiguous. The CDR3 totals 13 residues. Germline V gene data show CDR1 as MNHNS and CDR2 as SASEGT. The V gene lost 5 bases and the J gene lost 0 bases, with 7 bases spanning the gap. The CDR3 reads CASSRVMNTEAFF. CDR3 sequence (DNA): TGTGCCAGCAGTAGAGTCATGAACACTGAAGCTTTCTTT.

The sample holds a few counts of this clone. This chain joins TRBV11-2 and TRBJ2-6; unclear D gene. The CDR3 loop spans 15 amino acids. The germline V gene encodes CDR1 SGHAT and CDR2 FQNNGV. Trimming removed 4 bases from V and 4 bases from J, with 11 bases in between. CDR3 protein: CASSSGEGGANVLTF. CDR3 coding DNA: TGTGCCAGCAGCTCCGGCGAAGGAGGGGCCAACGTCCTGACTTTC.

The gene calls are TRBV6-6 and TRBJ1-5; maybe TRBD1 (6 bases). Deletions cut 5 bases from V and 5 bases from J, with 13 bases between. The CDR3 length is 14 residues. CDR1 and CDR2 (germline): MNHNY, SVGAGI (reference sequence). DNA of the CDR3: TGTGCCAGCAGTCCGGGGGGGCTCGATCAGCCCCAGCATTTT. The encoded protein is CASSPGGLDQPQHF.

This chain connects TRBV19 to TRBJ1-4; 9 bases agree with TRBD1. From germline, CDR1 is LNHDA and CDR2 SQIVND (reference sequence). The CDR3 totals 15 residues. The J segment lost 8 bases and the V segment lost 5 bases, leaving 9 bases of the junction unmatched. CDR3 in DNA: TGTGCCAGTAGTCTGTCGGGACAGGGTAACGAAAAACTGTTTTTT. As protein: CASSLSGQGNEKLFF.